The 24 T cell receptor beta chains given below trace back to one sample, sequenced in a study of shared clonotypes between healthy human individuals. Assay used: immunoSEQ multiplex PCR; TCRdb lists only in-frame clones, some missing. The table records 1,400,000 or so clones, approximately 98.5% of them present only once. Sequenced material: naive CD4+ T cells sorted from blood. Described subset: CD45RA+ positively selected. The receptors come from a man aged 25-40 years in good health.

The rearrangement joins TRBV5-1 to TRBJ2-7, with 13 bases matching TRBD2. CDR3 length equals 21 residues. CDR1 and CDR2 from the germline V gene are SGHRS and YFSETQ. V shed 4 bases, J shed 4 bases, and the junction held 23 bases outside the gene matches. CDR3 nucleotides: TGCGCCAGCAGCCTCACTCCCGGACTAGCGGGAGTCCCCCCGCGGGTTTACGAGCAGTACTTC. Its translation is CASSLTPGLAGVPPRVYEQYF.

The rearrangement joins TRBV12-2 to TRBJ2-1; the table assigns TRBD2, which was not confirmed against the DNA. TRBV12-2 is recorded as a pseudogene. This CDR3 spans 18 amino acids. The CDR3 nucleotides are TGTGCAAGTCGCTTAGCAGGGGCGCGGCTAGCGGGAGTTTATGAGCAGTTCTTC. The encoded protein is CASRLAGARLAGVYEQFF.

This chain joins TRBV7-3 and TRBJ2-7, with D perhaps assigned TRBD1 or TRBD2 (5 bases each). Germline V CDR1 and CDR2: SGHTA, FQGTGA. V was clipped by 6 bases and J by 4 bases, with 19 bases between them. This CDR3 region has 15 residues. The CDR3 region is CASSHGTGAQYEQYF. The CDR3 nucleotides read TGTGCCAGCAGTCACGGGACCGGGGCGCAATACGAGCAGTACTTC.

This chain uses TRBV7-8 with TRBJ2-7, with 7 bases fitting TRBD2. Germline V lookup: CDR1 SGHVS, CDR2 FQNEAQ. The CDR3 loop spans 14 amino acids. V dropped 2 bases and J dropped 3; count of bases not matched to a gene: 4. CDR3 loop: CASSLQRGNYEQYF. The DNA of the CDR3 is TGTGCCAGCAGCTTACAGCGGGGAAACTACGAGCAGTACTTC.

The V and J genes are TRBV21-1 and TRBJ2-7; the table assigns TRBD2, which was not confirmed against the DNA. TRBV21-1 has pseudogene status. The CDR3 loop spans 14 amino acids. The CDR3 coding sequence is TGTGCCAGCCCCGCCGGGGGGTTCATCTACGAGCAGTACTTC. Protein sequence: CASPAGGFIYEQYF.

The CDR3 here is CASSVVGGRSGNTIYF. DNA of the CDR3: TGTGCCAGCAGCGTAGTGGGAGGGCGCTCTGGAAACACCATATATTTT. V gene TRBV9 combines with J gene TRBJ1-3, with no clear D. V was clipped by 0 bases and J by 0 bases, with 10 bases between them. CDR3 size: 16 residues. Germline V lookup: CDR1 SGDLS, CDR2 YYNGEE.

The chain recombines TRBV13 with TRBJ1-1; tentatively, D is TRBD1 (6 bases). The germline V gene encodes CDR1 PRHDT and CDR2 FYEKMQ (reference sequence). The CDR3 totals 13 residues. Trimming left V 8 bases short and J 6 bases short, with 16 bases between. CDR3 nucleotide sequence: TGTGCCAGCTTAAACAGGGCTTATTCTGAAGCTTTCTTT. This codes for CASLNRAYSEAFF.

The rearrangement uses TRBV25-1 and TRBJ1-4; D gene uncertain. V was clipped by 3 bases and J by 8 bases, with 16 bases between them. Germline loops: CDR1 MGHDK, CDR2 SYGVNS. The CDR3 runs to 15 residues. CDR3 nucleotides: TGTGCCAGCAGTGATCCCCGCGGCACGGGGGAAAAACTGTTTTTT. Amino acids: CASSDPRGTGEKLFF.

The chain joins TRBV5-6 to TRBJ2-5, with D possibly matching TRBD1 (6 bases). The germline V gene encodes CDR1 SGHDT and CDR2 YYEEEE. CDR3 size: 14 residues. V lost 0 bases and J 3 bases, leaving 9 bases between the germline ends. CDR3: CASSLVHREETQYF. In DNA form, the CDR3 reads TGTGCCAGCAGCTTGGTGCACAGGGAAGAGACCCAGTACTTC. The variable domain in full, completed from reference TRBV5-6 and TRBJ2-5, reads DAGVTQSPTHLIKTRGQQVTLRCSPKSGHDTVSWYQQALGQGPQFIFQYYEEEERQRGNFPDRFSGHQFPNYSSELNVNALLLGDSALYLCASSLVHREETQYFGPGTRLLVL.

This rearrangement joins TRBV5-6 to TRBJ2-1; TRBD2 matches at 9 bases. The V gene's germline CDR1 is SGHDT and CDR2 YYEEEE. The J segment lost 3 bases and the V segment lost 4 bases, leaving 5 bases of the junction unmatched. CDR3 length: 15 amino acids. Here the CDR3 reads CASSQTSGSYNEQFF. The CDR3 bases are TGTGCCAGCAGCCAGACTAGCGGAAGCTACAATGAGCAGTTCTTC.

The CDR3 reads CASSSDSRLAGGYYEQYF. In nucleotides, the CDR3 is TGTGCCAGCAGCTCCGATTCCCGACTAGCGGGAGGGTATTACGAGCAGTACTTC. This chain connects TRBV7-8 to TRBJ2-7; TRBD2 aligns across 14 bases. CDR1 SGHVS and CDR2 FQNEAQ come from the germline V gene. This CDR3 is built from 18 residues. The V and J ends lost 4 bases and 4 bases, in that order; junction bases with no gene match: 12.

The chain joins TRBV10-2 to TRBJ1-3; a possible D gene is TRBD1 (5 bases). Germline values: CDR1 WSHSY, CDR2 SAAADI. The CDR3 loop spans 15 amino acids. Trimming left V 2 bases short and J 4 bases short, with 12 bases between. CDR3 sequence reads: CASSEVRQRGNTIYF. The CDR3 bases are TGCGCCAGCAGTGAGGTTCGACAGAGGGGAAACACCATATATTTT.

The chain is built from TRBV27 and TRBJ2-5, with 7 bases identical to TRBD1. This CDR3 is built from 15 residues. Germline loops: CDR1 MNHEY, CDR2 SMNVEV (reference sequence). V lost 5 bases, J lost 3 bases, and 9 bases stayed unmatched. Written as DNA, the CDR3 is TGTGCCAGCAGTCCCCGGGGACAGCAAGAAGAGACCCAGTACTTC. Protein: CASSPRGQQEETQYF.

The rearrangement uses TRBV19 and TRBJ1-2, with a tentative D call TRBD1 (5 bases). Trimming removed 8 bases from V and 2 bases from J, with 18 bases in between. Germline V gene sequence: CDR1 LNHDA, CDR2 SQIVND (reference sequence). This CDR3 comprises 15 residues. CDR3 sequence reads: CASEYRGQPNYGYTF. CDR3 nucleotides: TGTGCCAGTGAGTACCGGGGCCAACCGAACTATGGCTACACCTTC.

This clone was seen just once. J is TRBJ2-3 and V is TRBV5-4; no reliable D call. Trimming removed 3 bases from V and 3 bases from J, with 11 bases in between. The CDR3 sequence is 14 residues long. Germline CDR1 and CDR2: SGHNT and YYREEE (reference sequence). The CDR3 loop is CASSYPSFTDTQYF. Here the CDR3 DNA reads TGTGCCAGCAGCTACCCCTCCTTTACAGATACGCAGTATTTT.

The chain recombines TRBV7-6 with TRBJ2-1, with D hard to call. V was clipped by 1 base and J by 10 bases, with 11 bases between them. Germline V gene data show CDR1 as SGHVS and CDR2 as FNYEAQ. This CDR3 has 13 amino acids. For the CDR3, the DNA is TGTGCCAGCAGCTTAGTTAGTCGTTCAGAGCAGTTCTTC. Its translation is CASSLVSRSEQFF.

This clone was counted once. This chain links TRBV18 with TRBJ2-1; 9 nucleotides match TRBD1. This CDR3 contains 18 residues. The V segment lost 0 bases and the J segment 4 bases; nucleotides outside the gene matches: 10. Per the germline V gene, CDR1 is KGHSH and CDR2 is LQKENI. CDR3 sequence: CASSPPSPDRGLYNEQFF. CDR3 nucleotide sequence: TGTGCCAGCTCACCACCCTCCCCGGACAGGGGTTTATACAATGAGCAGTTCTTC.

The J gene is TRBJ2-1, the V gene TRBV9; D not certain. Trimming took off 2 bases at V and 2 bases at J, with 14 bases between the two ends. Germline values: CDR1 SGDLS, CDR2 YYNGEE. The CDR3 covers 16 residues. Here the CDR3 DNA reads TGTGCCAGCAGCGTCGCTCTAAAAGGAACCTACAATGAGCAGTTCTTC. It is translated as CASSVALKGTYNEQFF.

The chain recombines TRBV10-1 with TRBJ1-1; 7 positions match TRBD1. The V and J ends lost 2 bases and 1 base, in that order; junction bases with no gene match: 4. The CDR3 sequence is 15 residues long. Germline values: CDR1 WNHNN, CDR2 SYGVQD (reference sequence). CDR3 region: CASSEGTDANTEAFF. In DNA form, the CDR3 reads TGCGCCAGCAGTGAGGGGACAGACGCGAACACTGAAGCTTTCTTT.

The gene calls are TRBV19 and TRBJ2-1; D is perhaps TRBD2 (5 bases). CDR3 length equals 14 residues. CDR1 and CDR2 (germline): LNHDA, SQIVND (reference sequence). Trimming removed 5 bases at V and 6 bases at J, with 14 bases between. This CDR3 reads CASSLYTEVNEQFF. For the CDR3, the DNA is TGTGCCAGTAGTCTTTACACGGAGGTCAATGAGCAGTTCTTC.

The chain has TRBV28 and TRBJ2-7, with 9 nucleotides matching TRBD2. The V gene's germline CDR1 is MDHEN and CDR2 SYDVKM. After removal of 3 bases from V and 4 bases from J, the junction contained 4 bases not matched to a gene. The CDR3 covers 14 residues. CDR3 bases: TGTGCCAGCAGTTTCAAGCGGGAGGAATACGAGCAGTACTTC. This encodes CASSFKREEYEQYF.

V and J are TRBV15 and TRBJ2-3; tentatively, D is TRBD1 (7 bases). The CDR3 totals 13 residues. CDR1 LNHNV and CDR2 YYDKDF come from the germline V gene (reference sequence). Deletions cut 4 bases from V and 7 bases from J, with 12 bases between. The CDR3 DNA is TGTGCCACCAGCAACAGGGGCGGGAATACGCAGTATTTT. As protein: CATSNRGGNTQYF.

V and J are TRBV7-9 and TRBJ2-1, with D possibly matching TRBD2 (6 bases). The CDR3 extends over 16 amino acids. V was clipped by 5 bases and J by 7 bases, with 21 bases between them. In germline, CDR1 is SEHNR, CDR2 FQNEAQ (reference sequence). The CDR3 DNA sequence: TGTGCCAGCAGCGTGCCGGGACTCCCCTCCGTAAATGAGCAGTTCTTC. Translation: CASSVPGLPSVNEQFF.

V usage is TRBV7-9 and J usage is TRBJ1-1; TRBD1 agrees at 8 bases. Trimming cost V 4 bases and J 1 base; bases outside gene matches: 2. Germline-derived CDR1 and CDR2 are SEHNR and FQNEAQ (reference sequence). This CDR3 is built from 14 residues. CDR3 nucleotide sequence: TGTGCCAGCAGCTCGGGACAGGAGAACACTGAAGCTTTCTTT. Protein product: CASSSGQENTEAFF.